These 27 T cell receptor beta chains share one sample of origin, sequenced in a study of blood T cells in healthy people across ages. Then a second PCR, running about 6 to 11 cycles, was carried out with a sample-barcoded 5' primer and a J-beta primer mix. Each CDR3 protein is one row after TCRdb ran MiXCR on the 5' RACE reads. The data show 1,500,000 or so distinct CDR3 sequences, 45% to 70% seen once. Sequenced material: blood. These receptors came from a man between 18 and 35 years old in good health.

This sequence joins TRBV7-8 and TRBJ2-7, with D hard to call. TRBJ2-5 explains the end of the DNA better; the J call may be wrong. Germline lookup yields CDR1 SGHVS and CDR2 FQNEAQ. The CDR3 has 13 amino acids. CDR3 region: CASSFALPETQYF. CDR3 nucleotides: TGTGCCAGCAGCTTCGCCTTGCCCGAGACCCAGTACTTC.

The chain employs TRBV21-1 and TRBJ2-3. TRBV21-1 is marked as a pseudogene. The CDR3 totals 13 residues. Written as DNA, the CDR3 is TGTGCCAGCAGCAAAGAGATCGCACCACCGCGGTATTTT. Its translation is CASSKEIAPPRYF.

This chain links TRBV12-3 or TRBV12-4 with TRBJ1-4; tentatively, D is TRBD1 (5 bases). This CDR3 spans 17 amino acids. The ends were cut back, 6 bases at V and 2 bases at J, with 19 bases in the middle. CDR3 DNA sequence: TGTGCCAGCAGCCGACAGTCCCAGGGTATCACTAATGAAAAACTGTTTTTT. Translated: CASSRQSQGITNEKLFF.

In DNA, the CDR3 is TGTGCCAGCAGTCCCCCCCTCGGAGGTCGTACTAACGAGCAGTACTTC. This encodes CASSPPLGGRTNEQYF. V and J are TRBV12-3 or TRBV12-4 and TRBJ2-7, with TRBD2 as a possible D gene (5 bases). The CDR3 spans 16 residues. V was cut by 5 bases and J by 5 bases, with 22 bases left in between.

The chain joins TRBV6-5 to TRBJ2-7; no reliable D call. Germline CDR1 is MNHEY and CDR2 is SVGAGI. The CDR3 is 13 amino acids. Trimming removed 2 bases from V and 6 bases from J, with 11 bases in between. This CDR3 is CASSYGLWSEQYF. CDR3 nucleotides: TGTGCCAGCAGTTACGGTTTGTGGAGCGAGCAGTACTTC.

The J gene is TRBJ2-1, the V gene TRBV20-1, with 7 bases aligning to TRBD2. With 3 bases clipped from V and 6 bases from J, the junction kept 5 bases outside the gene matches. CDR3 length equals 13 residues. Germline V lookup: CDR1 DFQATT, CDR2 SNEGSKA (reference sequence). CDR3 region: CSASQLAPNEQFF. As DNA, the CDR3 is TGCAGTGCTAGCCAACTAGCGCCCAATGAGCAGTTCTTC.

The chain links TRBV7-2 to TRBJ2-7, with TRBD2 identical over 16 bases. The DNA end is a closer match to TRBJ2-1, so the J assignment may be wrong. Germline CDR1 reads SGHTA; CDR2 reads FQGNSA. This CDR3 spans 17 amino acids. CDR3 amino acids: CASSLAGTSGGVGEQFF. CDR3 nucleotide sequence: TGTGCCAGCAGCTTAGCCGGGACTAGCGGGGGGGTTGGTGAGCAGTTCTTC.

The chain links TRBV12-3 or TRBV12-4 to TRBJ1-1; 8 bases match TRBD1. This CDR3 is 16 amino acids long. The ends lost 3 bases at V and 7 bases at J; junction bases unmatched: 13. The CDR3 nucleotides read TGTGCCAGCAGTTTTTGGCACAGGGGGTCGGTCGGTGAAGCTTTCTTT. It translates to CASSFWHRGSVGEAFF.

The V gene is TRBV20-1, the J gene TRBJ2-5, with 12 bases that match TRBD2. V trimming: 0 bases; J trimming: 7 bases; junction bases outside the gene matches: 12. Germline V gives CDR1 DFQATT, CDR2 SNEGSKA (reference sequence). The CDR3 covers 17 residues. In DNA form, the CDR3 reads TGCAGTGCTAGAGATCCAACTAGCGGGGGGCGGGTCGCGACCCAGTACTTC. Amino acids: CSARDPTSGGRVATQYF.

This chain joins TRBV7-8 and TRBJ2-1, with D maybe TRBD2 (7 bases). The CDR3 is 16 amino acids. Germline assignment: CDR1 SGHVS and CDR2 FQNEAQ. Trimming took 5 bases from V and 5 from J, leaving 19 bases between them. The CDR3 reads CASSPFAGAGDNEQFF. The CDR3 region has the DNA TGTGCCAGCAGCCCCTTTGCGGGGGCGGGGGACAATGAGCAGTTCTTC.

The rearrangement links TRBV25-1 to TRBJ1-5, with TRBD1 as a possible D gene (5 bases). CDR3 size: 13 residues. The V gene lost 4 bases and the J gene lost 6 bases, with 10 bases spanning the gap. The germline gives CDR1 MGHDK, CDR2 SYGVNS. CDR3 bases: TGTGCCAGCAGTGGCCTCACAGGTCAGCCCCAGCATTTT. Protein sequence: CASSGLTGQPQHF.

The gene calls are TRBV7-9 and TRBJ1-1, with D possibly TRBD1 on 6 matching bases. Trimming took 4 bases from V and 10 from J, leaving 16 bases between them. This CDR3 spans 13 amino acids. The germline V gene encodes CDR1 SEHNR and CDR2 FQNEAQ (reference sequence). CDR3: CASSSRGALRAFF. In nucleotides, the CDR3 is TGTGCCAGCAGCTCCAGGGGCGCCCTGAGAGCTTTCTTT.

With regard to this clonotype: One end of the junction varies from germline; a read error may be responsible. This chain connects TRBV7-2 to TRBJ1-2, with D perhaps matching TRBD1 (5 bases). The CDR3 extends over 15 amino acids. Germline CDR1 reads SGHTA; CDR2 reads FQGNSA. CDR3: CASSLERGSGYGNTF. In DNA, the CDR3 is TGTGCCAGCAGCTTAGAACGGGGGTCGGGCTATGGCAACACCTTC.

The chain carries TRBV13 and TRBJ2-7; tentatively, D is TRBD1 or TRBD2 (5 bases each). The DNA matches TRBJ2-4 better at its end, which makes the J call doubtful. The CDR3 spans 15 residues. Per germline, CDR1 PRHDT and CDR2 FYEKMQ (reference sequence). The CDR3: CASSSTGPQEDIQYF. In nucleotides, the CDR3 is TGTGCCAGCAGCTCCACGGGACCTCAGGAGGACATTCAGTACTTC.

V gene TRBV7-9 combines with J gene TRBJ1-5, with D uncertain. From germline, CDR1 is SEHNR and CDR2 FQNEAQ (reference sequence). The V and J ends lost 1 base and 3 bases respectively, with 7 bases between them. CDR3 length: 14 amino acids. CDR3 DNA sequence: TGTGCCAGCAGCTTAGGGCAGGTCAATCAGCCCCAGCATTTT. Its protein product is CASSLGQVNQPQHF.

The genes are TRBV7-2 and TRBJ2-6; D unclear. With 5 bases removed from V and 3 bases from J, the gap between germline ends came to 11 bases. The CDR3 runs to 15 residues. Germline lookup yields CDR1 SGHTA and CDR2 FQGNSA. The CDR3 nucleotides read TGTGCCAGCAGCCTCGACCGAGGTGGGGCCAACGTCCTGACTTTC. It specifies CASSLDRGGANVLTF.

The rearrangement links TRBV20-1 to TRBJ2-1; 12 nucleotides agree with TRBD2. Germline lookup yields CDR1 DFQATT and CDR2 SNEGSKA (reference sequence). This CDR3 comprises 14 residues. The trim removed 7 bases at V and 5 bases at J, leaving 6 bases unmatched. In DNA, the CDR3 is TGCAGTGAGGCTAGCGGGGGGGCAGACAATGAGCAGTTCTTC. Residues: CSEASGGADNEQFF.

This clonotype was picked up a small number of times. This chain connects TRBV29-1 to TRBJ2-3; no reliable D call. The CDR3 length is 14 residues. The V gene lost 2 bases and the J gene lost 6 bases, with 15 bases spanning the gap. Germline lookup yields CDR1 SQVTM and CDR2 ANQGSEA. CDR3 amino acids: CSVELVPYTDTQYF. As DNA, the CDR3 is TGCAGCGTTGAACTAGTCCCCTATACGGATACGCAGTATTTT.

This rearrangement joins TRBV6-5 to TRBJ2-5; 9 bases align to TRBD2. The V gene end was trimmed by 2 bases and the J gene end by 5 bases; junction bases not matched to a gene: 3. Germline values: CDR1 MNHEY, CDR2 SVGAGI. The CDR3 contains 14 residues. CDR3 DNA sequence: TGTGCCAGCAGTTACCCTAGCGGGATGGAGACCCAGTACTTC. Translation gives CASSYPSGMETQYF.

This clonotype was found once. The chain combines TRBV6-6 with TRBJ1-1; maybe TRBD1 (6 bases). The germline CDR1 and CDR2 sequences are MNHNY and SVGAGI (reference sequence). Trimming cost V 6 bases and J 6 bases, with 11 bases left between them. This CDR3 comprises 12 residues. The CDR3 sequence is CASRPQGAEAFF. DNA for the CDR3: TGTGCCAGCAGACCACAGGGCGCTGAAGCTTTCTTT.

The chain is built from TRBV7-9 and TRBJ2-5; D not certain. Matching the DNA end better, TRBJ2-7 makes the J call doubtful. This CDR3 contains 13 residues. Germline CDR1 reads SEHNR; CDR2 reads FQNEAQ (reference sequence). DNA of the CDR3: TGTGCCAGCAGCCCTCAAGACAACTACGAGCAGTACTTC. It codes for CASSPQDNYEQYF.

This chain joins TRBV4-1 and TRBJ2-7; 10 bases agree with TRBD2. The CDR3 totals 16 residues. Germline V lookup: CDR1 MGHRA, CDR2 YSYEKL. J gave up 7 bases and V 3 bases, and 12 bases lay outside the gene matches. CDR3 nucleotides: TGCGCCAGCAGCCAGACAACCGGGACTAGCGTGAAGGAGCAGTACTTC. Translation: CASSQTTGTSVKEQYF.

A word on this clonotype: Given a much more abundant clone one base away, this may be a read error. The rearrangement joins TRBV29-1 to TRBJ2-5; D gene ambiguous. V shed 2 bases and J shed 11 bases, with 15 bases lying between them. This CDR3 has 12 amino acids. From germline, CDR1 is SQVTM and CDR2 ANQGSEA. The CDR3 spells CSVEPELKRQYF. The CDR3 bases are TGCAGCGTTGAACCCGAATTGAAGAGGCAGTACTTC.

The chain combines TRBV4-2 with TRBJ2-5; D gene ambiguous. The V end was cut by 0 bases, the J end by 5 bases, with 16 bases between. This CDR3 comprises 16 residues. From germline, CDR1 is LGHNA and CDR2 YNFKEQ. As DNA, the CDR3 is TGTGCCAGCAGCCAAGAAGATTGGGCTGGAATGGAGACCCAGTACTTC. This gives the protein CASSQEDWAGMETQYF.

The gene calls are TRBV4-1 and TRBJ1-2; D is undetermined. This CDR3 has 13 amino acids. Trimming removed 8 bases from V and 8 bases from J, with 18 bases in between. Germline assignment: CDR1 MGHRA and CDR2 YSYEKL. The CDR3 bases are TGCGCCAGCTCCGACGGAACTCCTATGGGCTACACCTTC. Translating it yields CASSDGTPMGYTF.

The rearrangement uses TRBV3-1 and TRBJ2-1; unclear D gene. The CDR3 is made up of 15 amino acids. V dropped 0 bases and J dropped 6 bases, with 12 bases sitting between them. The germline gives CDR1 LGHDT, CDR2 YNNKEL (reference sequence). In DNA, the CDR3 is TGTGCCAGCAGCCAAGATACAGAACGGACCAATGAGCAGTTCTTC. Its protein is CASSQDTERTNEQFF.

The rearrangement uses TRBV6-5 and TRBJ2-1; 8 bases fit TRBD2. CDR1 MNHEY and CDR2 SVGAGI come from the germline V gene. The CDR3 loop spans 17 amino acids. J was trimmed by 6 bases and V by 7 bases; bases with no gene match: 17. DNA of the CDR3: TGTGCCAGCACTAGAGGCGGCGCGGGGGGAATACCCAATGAGCAGTTCTTC. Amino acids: CASTRGGAGGIPNEQFF.